A selection of T cell receptor beta chains follows, all from one sample in a study of Graves' ophthalmopathy and Graves' hyperthyroidism. One entry per CDR3 protein results from TCRdb running MiXCR on the multiplex PCR reads. The repertoire holds roughly 160,000 distinct CDR3 sequences, less than 45% seen once, with 4.5% to 6% in the top ten. Specimen: peripheral blood. These receptors all come from a woman aged 40 to 49 with Graves' ophthalmopathy. Both conserved end residues are part of each CDR3. A D gene is named only where the DNA matches it firmly. Some rows have no size entry. The others give once, few or many, or a class for an expanded clone.

TRBV7-2	many	NA	TRBJ2-7	CASSFSQSPYEQYF	TGTGCCAGCAGCTTCAGCCAGAGCCCATACGAGCAGTACTTC
TRBV5-4	NA	TRBD2	TRBJ2-5	CASSIGTSEETQYF	TGTGCCAGCAGCATAGGGACTAGCGAAGAGACCCAGTACTTC
TRBV28	many	NA	TRBJ1-2	CASSSSTDGYTF	TGTGCCAGCAGTTCTTCTACTGATGGCTACACCTTC
TRBV6-2/TRBV6-3	few	TRBD2	TRBJ2-5	CASIRGASGRLAGETQYF	TGTGCCAGCATCCGAGGGGCTAGCGGGAGGTTAGCGGGAGAGACCCAGTACTTC
TRBV11-2	NA	NA	TRBJ2-5	CASSLEGISMRETQYF	TGTGCCAGCAGCTTAGAGGGGATTAGCATGCGAGAGACCCAGTACTTC
TRBV7-2	NA	TRBD2	TRBJ2-7	CASSLPLGRGAEQYF	TGTGCCAGCAGCTTACCCCTAGGGCGGGGGGCCGAGCAGTACTTC
TRBV6-1	NA	NA	TRBJ1-6	CASSLRTGKTENSPLHF	TGTGCCAGCAGTCTCCGAACGGGAAAGACAGAGAATTCACCCCTCCACTTT
TRBV6-2/TRBV6-3	NA	NA	TRBJ1-1	CATGGMAEAFF	TGTGCCACCGGTGGGATGGCTGAAGCTTTCTTT
TRBV12-3/TRBV12-4	NA	NA	TRBJ1-5	CASGDSRNQPQHF	TGTGCCAGCGGTGACAGTAGAAATCAGCCCCAGCATTTT
TRBV12-3/TRBV12-4	many	NA	TRBJ2-2	CASSFEVAHTGELFF	TGTGCCAGCAGTTTTGAGGTGGCACACACCGGGGAGCTGTTTTTT
TRBV12-3/TRBV12-4	NA	TRBD2	TRBJ2-7	CASSFGSSGNTYEQYF	TGTGCCAGCAGTTTTGGCTCTAGCGGAAACACCTACGAGCAGTACTTC
TRBV6-1	NA	NA	TRBJ2-5	CASSRLGRETQYF	TGTGCCAGCAGTCGACTAGGACGCGAGACCCAGTACTTC
TRBV7-8	many	NA	TRBJ2-7	CASSLYRGTYEQYF	TGTGCCAGCAGCTTATATCGCGGGACCTACGAGCAGTACTTC
TRBV6-5	NA	NA	TRBJ1-5	CASSWGRGDNQPQHF	TGTGCCAGCAGTTGGGGTAGAGGGGACAATCAGCCCCAGCATTTT
TRBV28	NA	NA	TRBJ1-3	CASSLSGTGNTIYF	TGTGCCAGCAGCTTATCAGGGACAGGAAACACCATATATTTT
TRBV28	many	NA	TRBJ2-7	CASSSKVSIPGNEQYF	TGTGCCAGCAGTTCTAAAGTCAGTATCCCCGGTAACGAGCAGTACTTC
TRBV28	many	TRBD2	TRBJ2-2	CASSPPGGGSWKLFF	TGTGCCAGCAGTCCCCCGGGTGGCGGGAGTTGGAAGCTGTTTTTT
TRBV2	few	TRBD2	TRBJ2-7	CASSSASGGAYF	TGTGCCAGCTCCTCTGCTAGCGGTGGAGCGTACTTC
TRBV19	NA	TRBD1	TRBJ1-5	CASSYGTGGYSNQPQHF	TGTGCCAGTAGTTATGGGACAGGGGGCTATAGCAATCAGCCCCAGCATTTT
TRBV10-3	many	TRBD2	TRBJ2-7	CAISASGRDFYEQYF	TGTGCCATCAGTGCTAGCGGGAGGGATTTCTACGAGCAGTACTTC
TRBV6-1	many	NA	TRBJ1-1	CASSERGGYTEAFF	TGTGCCAGCAGTGAACGGGGAGGATACACTGAAGCTTTCTTT
TRBV29-1	many	NA	TRBJ1-2	CSVEGYSGTYGYTF	TGCAGCGTTGAAGGTTATTCCGGGACCTATGGCTACACCTTC
TRBV2	NA	NA	TRBJ1-1	CAIGRGSGTEAFF	TGTGCCATCGGTCGGGGGTCGGGCACTGAAGCTTTCTTT
TRBV2	many	NA	TRBJ2-5	CASARSYGQLKTQYF	TGTGCCAGCGCCCGATCCTATGGGCAGTTAAAGACCCAGTACTTC
TRBV7-2	NA	NA	TRBJ2-5	CASSLGWGRQYF	TGTGCCAGCAGCTTAGGTTGGGGGAGACAGTACTTC
TRBV15	many	NA	TRBJ1-2	CATRSQARPIGYTF	TGTGCCACCAGGTCCCAGGCCCGACCAATCGGCTACACCTTC
TRBV28	many	NA	TRBJ1-5	CASSFWRSNQPQHF	TGTGCCAGCAGTTTTTGGAGGAGCAATCAGCCCCAGCATTTT
TRBV15	many	NA	TRBJ1-6	CATSRAGGEASPLHF	TGTGCCACCAGCAGGGCCGGGGGGGAGGCTTCACCCCTCCACTTT
TRBV30	many	NA	TRBJ1-1	CAWSVPSMNTEAFF	TGTGCCTGGAGTGTACCCAGTATGAACACTGAAGCTTTCTTT
TRBV15	many	NA	TRBJ2-7	CATSRKTTYEQYF	TGTGCCACCAGCAGAAAAACTACCTACGAGCAGTACTTC
TRBV20-1	NA	NA	TRBJ1-1	CSASVQFKAEAFF	TGCAGTGCTAGCGTCCAGTTCAAGGCTGAAGCTTTCTTT
TRBV11-3	many	NA	TRBJ1-1	CASSLVDSYTEAFF	TGTGCCAGCAGCTTAGTCGACAGCTACACTGAAGCTTTCTTT
TRBV19	many	TRBD1	TRBJ1-5	CASSKDRGGQPQHF	TGTGCCAGTAGTAAAGACAGGGGAGGTCAGCCCCAGCATTTT
TRBV6-1	NA	NA	TRBJ2-7	CASSEGLSYEQYF	TGTGCCAGCAGTGAAGGGTTGTCGTACGAGCAGTACTTC
TRBV7-2	many	TRBD1	TRBJ2-5	CASSFTGGPETQYF	TGTGCCAGCAGCTTTACAGGGGGCCCGGAGACCCAGTACTTC
TRBV10-3	many	NA	TRBJ2-5	CAISERQGEGLETQYF	TGTGCCATCAGTGAGCGCCAGGGTGAGGGATTAGAGACCCAGTACTTC
TRBV7-2	NA	NA	TRBJ2-7	CASSTVEEQYF	TGTGCCAGCAGTACGGTGGAAGAGCAGTACTTC
TRBV11-2	NA	NA	TRBJ1-6	CASSFWQGSSPLHF	TGTGCCAGCAGCTTCTGGCAGGGGTCTTCACCCCTCCACTTT
TRBV28	many	TRBD2	TRBJ2-5	CASSGSSGGQETQYF	TGTGCCAGCAGTGGATCTAGCGGGGGACAAGAGACCCAGTACTTC
TRBV18	many	NA	TRBJ2-5	CASSDQETQYF	TGTGCCAGCTCAGACCAAGAGACCCAGTACTTC
TRBV18	many	NA	TRBJ1-2	CASSPTGNYGYTF	TGTGCCAGCTCACCTACAGGGAACTATGGCTACACCTTC
TRBV20-1	many	TRBD1	TRBJ2-7	CSAAAGTGASYEQYF	TGCAGTGCTGCCGCCGGGACAGGGGCATCCTACGAGCAGTACTTC
TRBV6-5	many	NA	TRBJ2-7	CASSYSGAAFSYEQYF	TGTGCCAGCAGTTACTCGGGGGCGGCTTTCTCCTACGAGCAGTACTTC
TRBV6-2/TRBV6-3	once	TRBD1	TRBJ1-2	CASSYGGTGKSYGYTF	TGTGCCAGCAGTTACGGGGGGACAGGGAAGTCCTATGGCTACACCTTC
TRBV6-2/TRBV6-3	many	NA	TRBJ2-5	CASRLQEIQYF	TGTGCCAGCAGACTCCAAGAGATCCAGTACTTC
TRBV24-1	once	NA	TRBJ2-5	CATTRGYQETQYF	TGTGCCACCACGAGGGGGTACCAAGAGACCCAGTACTTC
TRBV7-9	many	TRBD2	TRBJ2-5	CASSLRRGEETQYF	TGTGCCAGCAGCTTAAGGCGGGGGGAAGAGACCCAGTACTTC
TRBV19	once	TRBD2	TRBJ2-5	CASSIAGLAGEQETQYF	TGTGCCAGTAGTATCGCTGGACTAGCGGGGGAGCAAGAGACCCAGTACTTC
TRBV5-1	many	NA	TRBJ2-5	CASSKTRDKGETQYF	TGCGCCAGCAGCAAAACACGGGACAAGGGAGAGACCCAGTACTTC